This T cell receptor beta chain was sequenced in a study of identical twins. This clonotype has just a few counts. CDR1 SGHDN and CDR2 FVKESK come from the germline V gene. Trimming removed 4 bases from V and 4 bases from J; junction bases left unmatched: 4. The CDR3 spans 14 residues. TCRdb fed the 5' RACE reads into MiXCR, producing one record per CDR3 protein. The sample carries 1.5 million to 2 million distinct CDR3 sequences, less than 40% recorded once. The chain recombines TRBV14 with TRBJ2-1; 7 nucleotides align to TRBD2. This clonotype was sampled from a newborn girl in good health. The sample comprised cord blood. CDR3 in amino acids: CASSRRTRYNEQFF. DNA of the CDR3: TGTGCCAGCAGCCGTAGGACTAGATACAATGAGCAGTTCTTC.